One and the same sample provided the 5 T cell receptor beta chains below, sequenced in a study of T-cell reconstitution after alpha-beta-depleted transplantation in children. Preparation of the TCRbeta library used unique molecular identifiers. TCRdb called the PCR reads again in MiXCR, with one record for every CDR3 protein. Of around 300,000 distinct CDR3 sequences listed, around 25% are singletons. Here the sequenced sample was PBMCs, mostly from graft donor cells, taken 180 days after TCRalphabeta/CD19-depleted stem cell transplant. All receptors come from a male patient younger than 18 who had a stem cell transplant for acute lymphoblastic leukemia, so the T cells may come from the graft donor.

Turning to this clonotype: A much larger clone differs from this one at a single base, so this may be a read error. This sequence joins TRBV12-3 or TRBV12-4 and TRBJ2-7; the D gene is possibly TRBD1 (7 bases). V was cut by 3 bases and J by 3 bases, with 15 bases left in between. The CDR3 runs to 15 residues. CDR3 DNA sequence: TGTGCCAGCAGTTTCAGGGGGGAAGTGAGCTACGAGCAGTACTTC. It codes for CASSFRGEVSYEQYF.

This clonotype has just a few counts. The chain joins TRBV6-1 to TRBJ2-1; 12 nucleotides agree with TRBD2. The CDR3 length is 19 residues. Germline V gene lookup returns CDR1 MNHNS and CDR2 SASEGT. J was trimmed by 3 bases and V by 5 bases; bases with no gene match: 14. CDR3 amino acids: CASSKRLAGAWPNYNEQFF. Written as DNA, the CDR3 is TGTGCCAGCAGTAAACGACTAGCGGGAGCTTGGCCTAACTACAATGAGCAGTTCTTC.

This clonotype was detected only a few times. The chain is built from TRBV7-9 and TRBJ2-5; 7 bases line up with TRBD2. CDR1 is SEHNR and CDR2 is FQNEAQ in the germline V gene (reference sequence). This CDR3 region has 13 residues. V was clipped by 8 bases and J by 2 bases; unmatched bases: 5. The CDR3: CASFKGGQETQYF. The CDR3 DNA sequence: TGTGCCAGCTTTAAGGGAGGGCAAGAGACCCAGTACTTC.

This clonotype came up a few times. Here the CDR3 DNA reads TGTGCCAGCAGCGTCTGGGGGGCTAGCGGGATCACAGATACGCAGTATTTT. Encoded protein: CASSVWGASGITDTQYF. V usage is TRBV9 and J usage is TRBJ2-3, with 9 bases that match TRBD2. The CDR3 runs 17 residues. V lost 2 bases to trimming and J lost 2 bases; unmatched junction nucleotides: 9. Per the germline V gene, CDR1 is SGDLS and CDR2 is YYNGEE.

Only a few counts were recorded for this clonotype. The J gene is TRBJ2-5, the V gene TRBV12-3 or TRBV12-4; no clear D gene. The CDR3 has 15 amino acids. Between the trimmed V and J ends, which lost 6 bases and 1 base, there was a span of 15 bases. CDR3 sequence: CASRTHALGQETQYF. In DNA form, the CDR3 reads TGTGCCAGCAGGACCCATGCCCTAGGCCAAGAGACCCAGTACTTC.